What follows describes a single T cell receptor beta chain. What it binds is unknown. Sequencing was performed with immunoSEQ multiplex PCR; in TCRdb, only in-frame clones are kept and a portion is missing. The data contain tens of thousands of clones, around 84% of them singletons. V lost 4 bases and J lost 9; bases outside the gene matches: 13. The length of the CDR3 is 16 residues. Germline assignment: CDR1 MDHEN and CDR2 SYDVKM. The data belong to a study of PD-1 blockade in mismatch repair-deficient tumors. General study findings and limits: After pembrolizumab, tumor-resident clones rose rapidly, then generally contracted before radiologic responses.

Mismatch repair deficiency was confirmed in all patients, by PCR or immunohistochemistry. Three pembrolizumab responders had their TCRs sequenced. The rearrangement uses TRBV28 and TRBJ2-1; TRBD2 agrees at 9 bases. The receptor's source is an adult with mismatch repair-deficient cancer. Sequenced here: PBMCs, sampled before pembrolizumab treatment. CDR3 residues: CASSSGGLAMVPEQFF. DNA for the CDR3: TGTGCCAGCAGTTCTGGGGGACTAGCAATGGTTCCTGAGCAGTTCTTC. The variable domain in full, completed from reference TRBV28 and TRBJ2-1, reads DVKVTQSSRYLVKRTGEKVFLECVQDMDHENMFWYRQDPGLGLRLIYFSYDVKMKEKGDIPEGYSVSREKKERFSLILESASTNQTSMYLCASSSGGLAMVPEQFFGPGTRLTVL.